This T cell receptor (beta chain) was found in a study of blood T cell repertoires in COVID-19. Across the whole study: Sources were T cells, B-cell-depleted T cells, or PBMCs; the material itself was cDNA or gDNA.

Methods used by the authors: Estimation of nucleated cell counts was performed using reference gene primer amplification. Generated by immunoSEQ multiplex PCR, the TCRdb table keeps only in-frame clones and is missing some. V and J calls and clone size are as listed in that table; D and trimming were resolved from the DNA. In the table there are about 54,000 clones, about nine tenths of which are singletons. This CDR3 contains 17 residues. The V gene's germline CDR1 is MGHRA and CDR2 YSYEKL. Trimming shortened V by 4 bases and J by 3 bases, and 18 bases separated the two germline ends. The TCR comes from a woman between 40 and 55 years old with active COVID-19. The material sequenced was peripheral blood. The chain couples TRBV4-1 to TRBJ2-2, with D tentatively TRBD1 (6 bases). The CDR3 nucleotides read TGCGCCAGCAGCCCCTTCCCCAGGGGCCAATACACCGGGGAGCTGTTTTTT. Encoded protein: CASSPFPRGQYTGELFF.